Listed here are 32 T cell receptor beta chains from one sample, sequenced in a study of T cells in Graves' hyperthyroidism and ophthalmopathy. Amplified TCR beta CDR3 regions derived from RNA transcripts. A first-round RT-PCR of the TCR CDR3 used the HTBI primer set. MiXCR, applied by TCRdb to the multiplex PCR reads, yields one record per CDR3 protein. The sample shows around 240,000 distinct CDR3 sequences, more than 14% of them seen only once. Material: blood. The receptors derive from a woman aged 40 to 50 with Graves' hyperthyroidism that later progressed to Graves' ophthalmopathy.

In its sample, this clonotype was seen many times. The genes are TRBV20-1 and TRBJ2-1; possible D gene TRBD2, 6 bases. V was clipped by 4 bases and J by 1 base, with 11 bases between them. The CDR3 spans 14 residues. CDR1 and CDR2 from the germline V gene are DFQATT and SNEGSKA (reference sequence). CDR3 in amino acids: CSATGLLSYNEQFF. CDR3 in DNA: TGCAGTGCTACGGGACTCCTTTCCTACAATGAGCAGTTCTTC.

There are a few counts of this clonotype. The chain recombines TRBV7-3 with TRBJ2-3, with D possibly TRBD2 on 5 matching bases. The V and J ends lost 1 base and 4 bases respectively, with 15 bases between them. CDR3 length: 16 amino acids. Germline V gene data show CDR1 as SGHTA and CDR2 as FQGTGA. The CDR3 nucleotides read TGTGCCAGCAGCTTAATGGCACTAGGTCAGGCAGATACGCAGTATTTT. It codes for CASSLMALGQADTQYF.

This clonotype was counted many times. A junction end diverges from the germline sequence, so it may reflect a read error. The chain employs TRBV20-1 and TRBJ2-3; 10 bases fit TRBD2. The CDR3 has 16 residues. Germline-derived CDR1 and CDR2 are DFQATT and SNEGSKA (reference sequence). CDR3 in DNA: TGCAGTGCCAGAGATGAGCGGGAGGGAATCACAGATACGCAGTATTTT. Residues: CSARDEREGITDTQYF.

This clonotype was recorded many times. The chain links TRBV29-1 to TRBJ2-5, with D uncertain. The length of the CDR3 is 12 residues. V was shortened by 2 bases and J by 6 bases, with 10 bases between the two germline ends. Germline CDR1 is SQVTM and CDR2 is ANQGSEA. The CDR3 nucleotides are TGCAGCGTTGAAAAGGTCGGACAGACCCAGTACTTC. The encoded protein is CSVEKVGQTQYF.

This clonotype occurred a few times. This chain uses TRBV20-1 with TRBJ2-1, with D perhaps matching TRBD2 (5 bases). CDR3 length: 12 residues. The V and J ends lost 6 bases and 6 bases respectively, with 12 bases between them. Per the germline V gene, CDR1 is DFQATT and CDR2 is SNEGSKA (reference sequence). DNA for the CDR3: TGCAGTGCAAACGGGATAAGCAATGAGCAGTTCTTC. This encodes CSANGISNEQFF.

This clonotype has only a few counts. The chain uses TRBV27 and TRBJ2-1; D remains ambiguous. V was clipped by 6 bases and J by 2 bases, with 11 bases between them. Germline V CDR1 and CDR2: MNHEY, SMNVEV (reference sequence). The CDR3 is made up of 14 amino acids. The CDR3 DNA reads TGTGCCAGCAGCCCCCTTAGGACCTACAATGAGCAGTTCTTC. Amino acids: CASSPLRTYNEQFF.

This clonotype was counted many times. This rearrangement joins TRBV5-1 to TRBJ2-7; TRBD2 matches 13 bases. Germline values: CDR1 SGHRS, CDR2 YFSETQ. This CDR3 region has 15 residues. The trim removed 4 bases at V and 4 bases at J, leaving 5 bases unmatched. CDR3 protein: CASSEGLAGIYEQYF. The CDR3 coding sequence is TGCGCCAGCAGCGAGGGACTAGCGGGAATATACGAGCAGTACTTC.

This clonotype occurred many times. CDR3 in DNA: TGTGCCAGCAGCGTCTTCGTGAACACTGAAGCTTTCTTT. It translates to CASSVFVNTEAFF. The chain has TRBV28 and TRBJ1-1; D uncertain. Germline lookup yields CDR1 MDHEN and CDR2 SYDVKM. The CDR3 spans 13 residues. The V gene lost 6 bases and the J gene lost 0 bases, with 8 bases spanning the gap. The full variable domain, in which reference TRBV28 and TRBJ1-1 provide the parts outside the CDR3, is DVKVTQSSRYLVKRTGEKVFLECVQDMDHENMFWYRQDPGLGLRLIYFSYDVKMKEKGDIPEGYSVSREKKERFSLILESASTNQTSMYLCASSVFVNTEAFFGQGTRLTVV.

This clonotype occurred a few times. The gene calls are TRBV5-1 and TRBJ2-2; D gene unclear. CDR3 length: 12 residues. CDR1 is SGHRS, CDR2 YFSETQ, per germline. Trimming took off 5 bases at V and 0 bases at J, with 2 bases between the two ends. The chain's CDR3 is CASRANTGELFF. Written as DNA, the CDR3 is TGCGCCAGCAGAGCGAACACCGGGGAGCTGTTTTTT.

This clonotype has a count of ten or more. This sequence joins TRBV9 and TRBJ1-3; the D gene is possibly TRBD1 (5 bases). Germline values: CDR1 SGDLS, CDR2 YYNGEE. V was clipped by 3 bases and J by 0 bases, with 13 bases between them. The CDR3 totals 16 residues. This CDR3 is CASSASGTYSGNTIYF. The CDR3 nucleotides read TGTGCCAGCAGCGCCAGTGGGACTTACTCTGGAAACACCATATATTTT.

The chain carries TRBV4-2 and TRBJ1-1, with 12 bases aligning to TRBD1. V dropped 5 bases and J dropped 1; count of bases not matched to a gene: 11. Germline loops: CDR1 LGHNA, CDR2 YNFKEQ. This CDR3 has 18 amino acids. CDR3: CASSKNRDRGRGNTEAFF. DNA for the CDR3: TGTGCCAGCAGCAAAAACCGGGACAGGGGGCGGGGGAACACTGAAGCTTTCTTT.

This clonotype is judged medium-sized. The V gene is TRBV11-2, the J gene TRBJ2-3, with 11 positions matching TRBD1. This CDR3 contains 16 residues. Germline V CDR1 and CDR2: SGHAT, FQNNGV. Trimming removed 3 bases from V and 6 bases from J; junction bases left unmatched: 8. The CDR3 nucleotides read TGTGCCAGCAGCTTGCACGGGACAGGGGGTTTCGATACGCAGTATTTT. It specifies CASSLHGTGGFDTQYF.

The V gene is TRBV7-9, the J gene TRBJ2-3, with D maybe TRBD2 (6 bases). The CDR3 is 16 residues long. CDR1 and CDR2 from the germline V gene are SEHNR and FQNEAQ (reference sequence). The germline V and J ends were trimmed by 1 base and 2 bases, with 13 bases remaining between them. The CDR3 region is CASSLGNAGFTDTQYF. The CDR3 DNA sequence: TGTGCCAGCAGCTTAGGGAACGCGGGGTTCACAGATACGCAGTATTTT.

The rearrangement joins TRBV12-3 or TRBV12-4 to TRBJ2-5, with 11 positions matching TRBD1. The CDR3 is 15 amino acids. Unmatched junction bases numbered 4, after V lost 6 bases and J lost 1 base. The CDR3 region is CASRPGTGGQETQYF. CDR3 DNA sequence: TGTGCCAGCAGACCCGGGACAGGGGGCCAAGAGACCCAGTACTTC.

This clonotype occurred many times. The rearrangement uses TRBV27 and TRBJ2-3; TRBD2 agrees at 10 bases. Germline V CDR1 and CDR2: MNHEY, SMNVEV (reference sequence). The junction had 13 bases not matched to a gene; V was cut back by 1 base and J by 6 bases. The CDR3 has 18 amino acids. The DNA of the CDR3 is TGTGCCAGCAGTTTATTAAGTAAGGGACTAGCGCCCGGGGATACGCAGTATTTT. Its translation: CASSLLSKGLAPGDTQYF.

CDR3: CASSLAGTGADTQYF. CDR3 sequence (DNA): TGCGCCAGCAGCTTGGCCGGTACGGGAGCAGATACGCAGTATTTT. The chain uses TRBV5-1 and TRBJ2-3, with TRBD2 as a possible D gene (6 bases). Trimming took 0 bases from V and 4 from J, leaving 12 bases between them. The CDR3 covers 15 residues. Per germline, CDR1 SGHRS and CDR2 YFSETQ. Full variable domain (missing parts from reference TRBV5-1 and TRBJ2-3): KAGVTQTPRYLIKTRGQQVTLSCSPISGHRSVSWYQQTPGQGLQFLFEYFSETQRNKGNFPGRFSGRQFSNSRSEMNVSTLELGDSALYLCASSLAGTGADTQYFGPGTRLTVL.

At least ten counts were recorded for this clonotype. This rearrangement joins TRBV14 to TRBJ2-1; TRBD2 aligns across 7 bases. The junction had 11 bases not matched to a gene; V was cut back by 6 bases and J by 6 bases. The germline V gene has CDR1 SGHDN and CDR2 FVKESK. This CDR3 region has 15 residues. CDR3 residues: CASSFSGIPSNEQFF. The CDR3 nucleotides read TGTGCCAGCAGTTTCAGCGGGATCCCCTCCAATGAGCAGTTCTTC.

V and J are TRBV20-1 and TRBJ1-1, with a possible D match to TRBD1 (6 bases). In germline, CDR1 is DFQATT, CDR2 SNEGSKA (reference sequence). This CDR3 comprises 14 residues. V was cut by 3 bases and J by 5 bases, with 16 bases left in between. This CDR3 is CSASLGGDGTEAFF. The CDR3 DNA is TGCAGTGCTAGTTTGGGGGGCGATGGGACTGAAGCTTTCTTT.

About this clonotype: No conserved phenylalanine or tryptophan ends this CDR3, so it is likely a read error. V and J are TRBV27 and TRBJ2-6, with D perhaps TRBD1 (6 bases). In germline, CDR1 is MNHEY, CDR2 SMNVEV (reference sequence). This CDR3 is built from 15 residues. The DNA for the CDR3 is TGTGCATCAGGGTCTAGCTTCCTGGGGGCCAACGCCCTGACTTCC. It encodes CASGSSFLGANALTS.

Turning to this clonotype: It may be a read error: a sequence one base away is much more abundant. The chain employs TRBV19 and TRBJ2-1; D call uncertain. The germline V gene has CDR1 LNHDA and CDR2 SQIVND (reference sequence). This CDR3 spans 14 amino acids. Written as DNA, the CDR3 is TGTGCCAGTAGTATCGGGTCAGATTACAATGAGCGGTTCTTC. It specifies CASSIGSDYNERFF.

The sample holds many counts of this clonotype. This sequence joins TRBV19 and TRBJ1-5; D gene unclear. Germline V gene data show CDR1 as LNHDA and CDR2 as SQIVND (reference sequence). The CDR3 totals 16 residues. The V gene lost 5 bases and the J gene lost 3 bases, with 17 bases spanning the gap. DNA for the CDR3: TGTGCCAGTAGTCGGGTTTTAGGGCGCATCAATCAGCCCCAGCATTTT. Residues: CASSRVLGRINQPQHF. The full variable domain, with the rest looked up from reference TRBV19 and TRBJ1-5, is DGGITQSPKYLFRKEGQNVTLSCEQNLNHDAMYWYRQDPGQGLRLIYYSQIVNDFQKGDIAEGYSVSREKKESFPLTVTSAQKNPTAFYLCASSRVLGRINQPQHFGDGTRLSIL.

Many counts were recorded for this clonotype. The rearrangement joins TRBV7-8 to TRBJ1-1; TRBD1 matches at 7 bases. The CDR3 extends over 14 amino acids. V was pared by 6 bases and J by 1 base, with 5 bases of the junction left unmatched. Germline V lookup: CDR1 SGHVS, CDR2 FQNEAQ. The CDR3 loop reads CASSTTGSNTEAFF. Written as DNA, the CDR3 is TGTGCCAGCAGTACGACAGGGTCGAACACTGAAGCTTTCTTT. The full variable domain, completed using reference TRBV7-8 and TRBJ1-1, is GAGVSQSPRYKVAKRGQDVALRCDPISGHVSLFWYQQALGQGPEFLTYFQNEAQLDKSGLPSDRFFAERPEGSVSTLKIQRTQQEDSAVYLCASSTTGSNTEAFFGQGTRLTVV.

This clonotype was seen at least ten times. The DNA for the CDR3 is TGTGCTAGTGGCCTGACTAGCGGGAGGACTTCACCCGGGGAGCTGTTTTTT. Residues: CASGLTSGRTSPGELFF. V usage is TRBV12-5 and J usage is TRBJ2-2; 13 bases align to TRBD2. This CDR3 is 17 amino acids long. Germline V gene lookup returns CDR1 LGHNT and CDR2 FRNRAP. V shed 6 bases, J shed 6 bases, and the junction held 10 bases outside the gene matches.

This clonotype showed up many times. The rearrangement joins TRBV20-1 to TRBJ2-5; tentatively, D is TRBD2 (6 bases). Germline CDR1 reads DFQATT; CDR2 reads SNEGSKA (reference sequence). The CDR3 runs to 14 residues. V lost 1 base and J 0 bases, leaving 9 bases between the germline ends. The CDR3 DNA reads as TGCAGTGCTAGAGTGAGGACTAACCAAGAGACCCAGTACTTC. This translates into CSARVRTNQETQYF.

This clonotype was found many times. Sequence at one end of the junction differs from germline and may be a read error. The rearrangement uses TRBV12-3 or TRBV12-4 and TRBJ1-3; 8 bases align to TRBD1. The CDR3 runs to 17 residues. CDR3 sequence reads: CASSLSGTGRPGNTIYF. The CDR3 nucleotides are TGTGCCAGCAGTCTCTCCGGGACAGGACGCCCTGGGAACACCATATATTTT.

Only a few counts were recorded for this clonotype. The J gene is TRBJ2-7, the V gene TRBV19; TRBD1 might be the D (6 bases). Trimming shortened V by 5 bases and J by 5 bases, and 13 bases separated the two germline ends. The germline V gene has CDR1 LNHDA and CDR2 SQIVND (reference sequence). The CDR3 contains 13 residues. The CDR3 spells CASSPQGFDEQYF. In nucleotides, the CDR3 is TGTGCCAGTAGTCCTCAGGGGTTCGACGAGCAGTACTTC.

This clonotype has at least ten counts. The chain uses TRBV7-3 and TRBJ2-7, with D perhaps TRBD2 (6 bases). This CDR3 is 15 amino acids long. Germline CDR1 reads SGHTA; CDR2 reads FQGTGA. V lost 1 base and J 1 base, leaving 11 bases between the germline ends. This CDR3 is CASSLNGGLSYEQYF. CDR3 in DNA: TGTGCCAGCAGCTTAAACGGAGGGCTGTCCTACGAGCAGTACTTC. Based on the CDR3 plus reference TRBV7-3 and TRBJ2-7, the full variable domain is GAGVSQTPSNKVTEKGKYVELRCDPISGHTALYWYRQSLGQGPEFLIYFQGTGAADDSGLPNDRFFAVRPEGSVSTLKIQRTERGDSAVYLCASSLNGGLSYEQYFGPGTRLTVT.

V is TRBV5-4 and J is TRBJ1-2; TRBD1 is a possible D gene (5 bases). Germline loops: CDR1 SGHNT, CDR2 YYREEE (reference sequence). The CDR3 runs 15 residues. With 4 bases removed from V and 0 bases from J, the gap between germline ends came to 13 bases. As DNA, the CDR3 is TGTGCCAGCAGCACCCCCAGGGATACTAACTATGGCTACACCTTC. It is translated as CASSTPRDTNYGYTF.

This clonotype was counted ten times or more. V is TRBV11-2 and J is TRBJ2-1; D is unresolved. The germline V and J ends were trimmed by 1 base and 7 bases, with 14 bases remaining between them. Germline CDR1 reads SGHAT; CDR2 reads FQNNGV. The CDR3 runs 15 residues. Written as DNA, the CDR3 is TGTGCCAGCAGCTTAGCGACCCAGTGGGTAAATGAGCAGTTCTTC. Residues: CASSLATQWVNEQFF. The variable domain in full, completed from reference TRBV11-2 and TRBJ2-1, reads EAGVAQSPRYKIIEKRQSVAFWCNPISGHATLYWYQQILGQGPKLLIQFQNNGVVDDSQLPKDRFSAERLKGVDSTLKIQPAKLEDSAVYLCASSLATQWVNEQFFGPGTRLTVL.

There are a few counts of this clonotype. The chain carries TRBV9 and TRBJ2-4, with a weak D call TRBD2 (6 bases). Germline V gene sequence: CDR1 SGDLS, CDR2 YYNGEE. Trimming removed 0 bases at V and 5 bases at J, with 18 bases between. The length of the CDR3 is 17 residues. CDR3 nucleotide sequence: TGTGCCAGCAGCGTAGGCATGGCGGAGGGGCTACAAAACATTCAGTACTTC. It encodes CASSVGMAEGLQNIQYF.

The chain is built from TRBV12-3 or TRBV12-4 and TRBJ2-3; the D gene is possibly TRBD2 (5 bases). The CDR3 loop spans 17 amino acids. Trimming took off 5 bases at V and 6 bases at J, with 24 bases between the two ends. The CDR3 coding sequence is TGTGCCAGCAGTCCCCCTCCGGACCGCAGGTCGGGGGATACGCAGTATTTT. Its protein is CASSPPPDRRSGDTQYF.

This clonotype came up many times. V is TRBV27 and J is TRBJ2-1; D not certain. V lost 7 bases to trimming and J lost 0 bases, with 16 bases between them. Germline V lookup: CDR1 MNHEY, CDR2 SMNVEV (reference sequence). The CDR3 spans 16 residues. The CDR3 region has the DNA TGTGCCAGCACAGCCTTGTCGGTGAGCTCCTACAATGAGCAGTTCTTC. Amino acids: CASTALSVSSYNEQFF.